Following are 27 T cell receptor beta chains from one sample sequenced in a study of metastatic and nonmetastatic thyroid tumors. Every patient underwent thyroid surgery untreated. TCRdb reanalyzed the PCR reads with MiXCR. The table records 15,000 to 20,000 clones, 30% to 35% of them present only once. Sequenced: adjacent normal tissue. These receptors came from a female donor with papillary thyroid cancer or a benign thyroid nodule (not recorded which). Some clones in this sample may be carry-over from other donors' samples.

This clone was picked up a small number of times. The junction departs from germline at one end; a sequencing error may be responsible. The chain joins TRBV6-1 to TRBJ1-2, with D possibly matching TRBD1 (5 bases). The length of the CDR3 is 12 residues. CDR1 is MNHNS, CDR2 SASEGT, per germline. CDR3 region: CASEGSRLPYPF. In DNA form, the CDR3 reads TGTGCCAGCGAGGGGTCGCGGTTACCGTACCCATTC.

In regard to this clone: Lacking the conserved final phenylalanine or tryptophan, this CDR3 likely reflects a read error. It is unclear where the CDR3 begins or ends on the DNA, so no DNA is shown, and the CDR3 is as TCRdb lists it. The chain joins TRBV11-3 to TRBJ2-5; TRBD1, the D gene given by the table, was not confirmed from the DNA. The germline CDR1 and CDR2 sequences are SGHNT and YENEEA. From its first to its last residue, the CDR3 has 16 amino acids. The CDR3 protein is CASRGTVQHSPLHFGN.

This clone was detected a few times. The V and J genes are TRBV12-3 or TRBV12-4 and TRBJ2-5; TRBD1 agrees at 8 bases. This CDR3 has 15 residues. V dropped 6 bases and J dropped 2; count of bases not matched to a gene: 8. Here the CDR3 reads CASRGDRGGQETQYF. Here the CDR3 DNA reads TGTGCCAGCAGGGGAGACAGGGGTGGGCAAGAGACCCAGTACTTC.

By proportion, this clone is medium-sized. The gene calls are TRBV6-2 or TRBV6-3 and TRBJ1-1; D not certain. Trimming removed 6 bases at V and 9 bases at J, with 11 bases between. CDR3 length: 11 amino acids. Germline loops: CDR1 MNHEY, CDR2 SVGEGT. CDR3 in DNA: TGTGCCAGCAGGGGTAGGGATAAAGCTTTCTTT. This gives the protein CASRGRDKAFF.

This clone was observed a few times. This rearrangement joins TRBV7-3 to TRBJ2-1; tentatively, D is TRBD1 (6 bases). Germline CDR1 is SGHTA and CDR2 is FQGTGA. The CDR3 runs 13 residues. V was clipped by 4 bases and J by 13 bases, with 17 bases between them. The CDR3 DNA follows: TGTGCCAGCAGCTCAGGGGACCCATTAAAACAGTTCTTC. Translation: CASSSGDPLKQFF.

The rearrangement joins TRBV6-1 to TRBJ2-7, with 10 bases fitting TRBD2. CDR1 MNHNS and CDR2 SASEGT come from the germline V gene. With 2 bases clipped from V and 4 bases from J, the junction kept 5 bases outside the gene matches. This CDR3 has 15 residues. The CDR3 here is CASSERGLASYEQYF. The CDR3 nucleotides read TGTGCCAGCAGTGAAAGGGGACTAGCGTCGTACGAGCAGTACTTC.

This clone was recorded many times. The gene calls are TRBV20-1 and TRBJ1-2; TRBD1 is a possible D gene (6 bases). CDR1 and CDR2 from the germline V gene are DFQATT and SNEGSKA (reference sequence). V was clipped by 5 bases and J by 8 bases, with 18 bases between them. This CDR3 spans 13 amino acids. CDR3 in amino acids: CSAGPTGFDGYTF. In nucleotides, the CDR3 is TGCAGTGCTGGACCAACAGGGTTTGACGGCTACACCTTC.

As concerns this clone: One junction end does not reproduce the germline sequence, and a read error may be involved. The chain uses TRBV11-2 and TRBJ2-7; TRBD2 agrees at 10 bases. This CDR3 is 14 amino acids long. Germline CDR1 SGHAT, CDR2 FQNNGV. CDR3 DNA: TGTGCCAGCAGCTTAGCTAGCGGGAGTTACGAGCGGTACTTC. Translating it yields CASSLASGSYERYF.

Comments on this clone: An end of the junction differs from the germline gene, which may be a read error. V gene TRBV5-1 combines with J gene TRBJ2-3; D could derive from TRBD1 or TRBD2 (5 bases each). The CDR3 covers 15 residues. Per germline, CDR1 SGHRS and CDR2 YFSETQ. The CDR3 nucleotides are TGCGCCGGCAGCTCGGGAAGAGGGGCAACAGATACGCAGTATTTT. Protein product: CAGSSGRGATDTQYF.

CDR3 bases: TGTGCCTGGATGAAAGGGGCCGGGCAGTTCTTC. Its protein is CAWMKGAGQFF. This sequence joins TRBV30 and TRBJ2-1, with a weak D call TRBD1 (5 bases). V shed 4 bases and J shed 12 bases, with 13 bases lying between them. Germline V gene sequence: CDR1 GTSNPN, CDR2 SVGIG (reference sequence). The CDR3 has 11 amino acids.

There are many counts of this clone. Given a much more abundant clone one base away, this may be a read error. Other nucleotide sequences from this sample produce the same CDR3. The chain is built from TRBV7-9 and TRBJ2-7; maybe TRBD2 (5 bases). Germline CDR1 reads SEHNR; CDR2 reads FQNEAQ (reference sequence). The CDR3 is 14 amino acids. The CDR3 protein is CASTRVERRYEQYF. The DNA of the CDR3 is TGCGCCAGCACCCGGGTCGAGCGGCGCTACGAGCAGTACTTC.

This clone was found many times. The chain couples TRBV10-3 to TRBJ2-4; TRBD2 aligns across 8 bases. Unmatched junction bases numbered 15, after V lost 10 bases and J lost 1 base. Germline values: CDR1 ENHRY, CDR2 SYGVKD. This CDR3 is 17 amino acids long. The CDR3 DNA sequence: TGTGCCACCCGTTTCGACGGGTCTAGCGGGGCCAAAAACATTCAGTACTTC. Translation: CATRFDGSSGAKNIQYF.

The V gene is TRBV6-2 or TRBV6-3, the J gene TRBJ2-1; D is perhaps TRBD2 (6 bases). The CDR3 totals 15 residues. The germline CDR1 and CDR2 sequences are MNHEY and SVGEGT. V lost 3 bases, J lost 7 bases, and 16 bases lay in between. The CDR3 sequence: CASSYGVSGSNEQFF. The CDR3 DNA follows: TGTGCCAGCAGTTATGGGGTTAGCGGAAGTAATGAGCAGTTCTTC.

J is TRBJ1-1 and V is TRBV28; 10 nucleotides match TRBD1. The CDR3 consists of 14 residues. Trimming removed 3 bases from V and 4 bases from J; junction bases left unmatched: 2. Looked up from germline, CDR1 is MDHEN and CDR2 is SYDVKM. CDR3 loop: CASSFWDRGTEAFF. In nucleotides, the CDR3 is TGTGCCAGCAGTTTTTGGGACAGGGGCACTGAAGCTTTCTTT.

Here the CDR3 DNA reads TGTGCCAGCAGTTTTATCAATCCATCGACGGGAGCCTATGGCTACACCTTC. This gives the protein CASSFINPSTGAYGYTF. The chain couples TRBV28 to TRBJ1-2; D ambiguous. V gave up 3 bases and J gave up 4 bases, with 21 bases separating them. CDR3 size: 17 residues. The germline V gene encodes CDR1 MDHEN and CDR2 SYDVKM.

The chain couples TRBV6-1 to TRBJ2-7; 7 bases agree with TRBD1. CDR1 and CDR2 from the germline V gene are MNHNS and SASEGT. The ends lost 5 bases at V and 5 bases at J; junction bases unmatched: 9. This CDR3 is 14 amino acids long. In DNA form, the CDR3 reads TGTGCCAGCAGTTCCCGACAGGGTTACAACGAGCAGTACTTC. Residues: CASSSRQGYNEQYF.

This clone has a handful of counts. The chain joins TRBV10-3 to TRBJ1-1; 7 bases fit TRBD1. The junction had 7 bases not matched to a gene; V was cut back by 3 bases and J by 3 bases. The CDR3 has 15 amino acids. From germline, CDR1 is ENHRY and CDR2 SYGVKD. The CDR3 nucleotides are TGTGCCATCAGTGACGAGGGGGCGGGGGACACTGAAGCTTTCTTT. Translation: CAISDEGAGDTEAFF.

This chain joins TRBV12-3 or TRBV12-4 and TRBJ1-5, with 9 positions matching TRBD1. The V and J ends lost 3 bases and 7 bases, in that order; junction bases with no gene match: 4. The CDR3 loop spans 14 amino acids. DNA for the CDR3: TGTGCCAGCAGTTTGGGACAGGGAGACCAGCCCCAGCATTTT. It specifies CASSLGQGDQPQHF.

The gene calls are TRBV10-2 and TRBJ1-6, with a tentative D call TRBD1 (6 bases). Trimming took 6 bases from V and 9 from J, leaving 15 bases between them. Germline V lookup: CDR1 WSHSY, CDR2 SAAADI. This CDR3 is 14 amino acids long. The CDR3 nucleotides read TGCGCCAGCAGAAGACAGGAAAGAGGTTCACCCCTCCACTTT. Translated: CASRRQERGSPLHF.

The rearrangement links TRBV30 to TRBJ2-3; the D call may be TRBD1 or TRBD2 (6 bases each). The CDR3 runs to 14 residues. V was trimmed by 4 bases and J by 4 bases, leaving 15 bases between them. Germline loops: CDR1 GTSNPN, CDR2 SVGIG (reference sequence). The CDR3 nucleotides read TGTGCCTGGAATCGAGGGGGGACTGCAGATACGCAGTATTTT. Its translation: CAWNRGGTADTQYF.

Written as DNA, the CDR3 is TGTGCCAGCAGTTTAGGCGCCAGGGGTGGTCAGCCCCAGCATTTT. Protein: CASSLGARGGQPQHF. The chain couples TRBV12-3 or TRBV12-4 to TRBJ1-5, with D possibly being TRBD1 (6 bases). This CDR3 is built from 15 residues. V dropped 1 base and J dropped 6 bases, with 13 bases sitting between them.

By its share, this clone is medium-sized (0.01 to 0.1%). The V gene is TRBV7-8, the J gene TRBJ2-1; no reliable D call. The CDR3 contains 12 residues. Trimming shortened V by 5 bases and J by 5 bases, and 7 bases separated the two germline ends. From germline, CDR1 is SGHVS and CDR2 FQNEAQ. Here the CDR3 DNA reads TGTGCCAGCAGCCGGCTAAACAATGAGCAGTTCTTC. Encoded protein: CASSRLNNEQFF.

On this clone itself: The junction and the germline gene differ at one end; a read error may be behind it. The CDR3 here is CASSEGRVGHRPSNRPQHF. In DNA, the CDR3 is TGTGCCAGCAGCGAAGGTCGTGTGGGACATAGGCCTAGCAATCGGCCCCAGCATTTT. V and J are TRBV2 and TRBJ1-5; tentative D call: TRBD1 (6 bases). The germline CDR1 and CDR2 sequences are SNHLY and FYNNEI. This CDR3 contains 19 residues.

This clone was seen a few times. The J gene is TRBJ1-5, the V gene TRBV12-3 or TRBV12-4; D uncertain. The CDR3 runs 12 residues. V was clipped by 3 bases and J by 7 bases, with 7 bases between them. Here the CDR3 reads CASSFGQQPQHF. The CDR3 DNA is TGTGCCAGCAGTTTCGGGCAGCAGCCCCAGCATTTT.

This rearrangement joins TRBV28 to TRBJ1-3; D is undetermined. CDR3 length equals 15 residues. CDR1 is MDHEN, CDR2 SYDVKM, per germline. Trimming cost V 0 bases and J 3 bases, with 9 bases left between them. CDR3 residues: CASSLWGIDGNTIYF. In DNA form, the CDR3 reads TGTGCCAGCAGTTTATGGGGGATCGATGGAAACACCATATATTTT.

In DNA, the CDR3 is TGTGCCAGCAGCTATGACTTGGGTCCTCCCGCTAACTATGGCTACACCTTC. Translated: CASSYDLGPPANYGYTF. The J gene is TRBJ1-2, the V gene TRBV11-2; D call uncertain. Germline V gives CDR1 SGHAT, CDR2 FQNNGV. The CDR3 has 17 amino acids. Between the trimmed V and J ends, which lost 4 bases and 0 bases, there was a span of 18 bases. The whole variable domain, remainder taken from reference TRBV11-2 and TRBJ1-2, is EAGVAQSPRYKIIEKRQSVAFWCNPISGHATLYWYQQILGQGPKLLIQFQNNGVVDDSQLPKDRFSAERLKGVDSTLKIQPAKLEDSAVYLCASSYDLGPPANYGYTFGSGTRLTVV.

This clone showed up just a few times. CDR3 protein: CASRAGGARGEQYF. In DNA form, the CDR3 reads TGCGCCAGCCGGGCGGGCGGGGCACGGGGCGAGCAGTACTTC. This chain joins TRBV10-2 and TRBJ2-7; D might be TRBD2 (6 bases). Trimming pared 8 bases from V and 6 bases from J, leaving 20 bases between. This CDR3 spans 14 amino acids. CDR1 is WSHSY and CDR2 is SAAADI in the germline V gene.